This record looks at one T cell receptor (beta chain) sequence and its context. Its antigen is not identified. Sequencing was performed with immunoSEQ multiplex PCR; in TCRdb, only in-frame clones are kept and a portion is missing. The table has 100,000 to 150,000 clones, roughly 90% seen once. The data were taken from a study of T cell responses to AZD1222 COVID-19 vaccine. Study at large: Second doses at about 4 or about 12 weeks were pooled.

Study-wide results and limits: Only five to seven AZD1222 recipients were seropositive at baseline. The study found Spike-specific TCR breadth and depth rose after two AZD1222 doses.

V dropped 5 bases and J dropped 4 bases, with 12 bases sitting between them. Per the germline V gene, CDR1 is MDHEN and CDR2 is SYDVKM. The CDR3 length is 14 residues. Source: peripheral blood, taken on day 0 of AZD1222 vaccination. The chain employs TRBV28 and TRBJ1-3, with D possibly being TRBD1 (5 bases). The receptor was derived from an adult in good health. The CDR3 DNA reads as TGTGCCAGCAGTCTCGGGACTCTGGGAAACACCATATATTTT. Residues: CASSLGTLGNTIYF.